The 9 T cell receptor beta chains given below trace back to one sample, sequenced in a study of T cell changes during pregnancy in multiple sclerosis. Produced via immunoSEQ multiplex PCR; TCRdb's table is partial and in-frame only. This repertoire shows tens of thousands of clones, 80% to 95% found once; its top ten account for roughly 2.1%. The sample was peripheral blood, taken in the second trimester of pregnancy. These receptors originate from a female donor with multiple sclerosis, enrolled in a pregnancy study.

The chain carries TRBV5-6 and TRBJ1-1, with D possibly matching TRBD1 (5 bases). V was pared by 4 bases and J by 4 bases, with 20 bases between. The CDR3 runs 16 residues. The germline V gene encodes CDR1 SGHDT and CDR2 YYEEEE. In DNA, the CDR3 is TGTGCCAGCAGCGAAACTGGGGGGAGGTGGGCCACTGAAGCTTTCTTT. Translated, it gives CASSETGGRWATEAFF.

The CDR3 DNA is TGTGCCAGCAGCTTAGTTGGACAGGGCACTGAAGCTTTCTTT. This translates into CASSLVGQGTEAFF. The chain is built from TRBV7-8 and TRBJ1-1; TRBD1 matches 8 bases. V was pared by 1 base and J by 4 bases, with 2 bases of the junction left unmatched. Germline V gives CDR1 SGHVS, CDR2 FQNEAQ. The CDR3 extends over 14 amino acids.

The V call is TRBV5-4, the J call TRBJ1-2; D is unclear. CDR1 and CDR2 (germline): SGHNT, YYREEE (reference sequence). This CDR3 comprises 13 residues. V was pared by 3 bases and J by 6 bases, with 12 bases between. CDR3 bases: TGTGCCAGCAGCTCCCCGGGTTGGGATGGCTACACCTTC. Its translation: CASSSPGWDGYTF.

The genes are TRBV18 and TRBJ2-2, with D possibly being TRBD2 (7 bases). In germline, CDR1 is KGHSH, CDR2 LQKENI. The CDR3 has 16 amino acids. V lost 3 bases, J lost 1 base, and 12 bases lay in between. CDR3 sequence reads: CASSPGGGQNTGELFF. Here the CDR3 DNA reads TGTGCCAGCTCACCTGGCGGGGGCCAGAACACCGGGGAGCTGTTTTTT.

The V call is TRBV28, the J call TRBJ2-7, with D unclear. Deletions cut 3 bases from V and 3 bases from J, with 6 bases between. CDR1 is MDHEN and CDR2 is SYDVKM in the germline V gene. CDR3 length equals 12 residues. The CDR3 DNA reads TGTGCCAGCAGTTTTCCCTTCTACGAGCAGTACTTC. This sequence encodes CASSFPFYEQYF.

The chain couples TRBV28 to TRBJ2-1, with 7 nucleotides matching TRBD2. Trimming at V came to 4 bases and at J to 4 bases, leaving 10 bases not matched to a gene. The CDR3 contains 16 residues. Germline V gene sequence: CDR1 MDHEN, CDR2 SYDVKM. The DNA of the CDR3 is TGTGCCAGCAGTTCCCTCCTAGCGGCAATTTACAATGAGCAGTTCTTC. Translated: CASSSLLAAIYNEQFF.

The genes are TRBV20-1 and TRBJ2-1, with a tentative D call TRBD2 (5 bases). V lost 6 bases, J lost 4 bases, and 7 bases lay in between. Looked up from germline, CDR1 is DFQATT and CDR2 is SNEGSKA (reference sequence). CDR3 length: 11 amino acids. The CDR3 DNA follows: TGCAGTGCCTCGGGGTACAATGAGCAGTTCTTC. As protein: CSASGYNEQFF.

The gene calls are TRBV25-1 and TRBJ1-1; 7 nucleotides line up with TRBD1. This CDR3 has 13 amino acids. J lost 5 bases, V lost 5 bases, and 5 bases had no gene match. Germline V lookup: CDR1 MGHDK, CDR2 SYGVNS. CDR3 sequence: CASSWAGGTEAFF. CDR3 sequence (DNA): TGTGCCAGCAGTTGGGCAGGGGGGACTGAAGCTTTCTTT.

The gene calls are TRBV12-5 and TRBJ2-7, with D perhaps matching TRBD1 (6 bases). V shed 4 bases and J shed 2 bases, with 9 bases lying between them. Looked up from germline, CDR1 is LGHNT and CDR2 is FRNRAP. The CDR3 is 13 residues long. The CDR3, as DNA: TGTGCTAGTGGTTCAACAGGGACCTACGAGCAGTACTTC. Residues: CASGSTGTYEQYF.